The 16 T cell receptor beta chains below were found in one sample sequenced in a study of T cell responses to AZD1222 COVID-19 vaccine. Sequenced by immunoSEQ multiplex PCR; TCRdb stores in-frame clones only, minus some. The table includes 75,000 to 100,000 clones, around 94% detected once. The starting material was peripheral blood, obtained on day 0 of AZD1222 vaccination. These receptors were taken from an adult in good health.

This rearrangement joins TRBV28 to TRBJ2-2, with 7 positions matching TRBD1. With 5 bases clipped from V and 0 bases from J, the junction kept 15 bases outside the gene matches. Per germline, CDR1 MDHEN and CDR2 SYDVKM. This CDR3 is 19 amino acids long. The CDR3 DNA reads as TGTGCCAGCAGTATACTCCCCCCTGGGACAGCCGCGAACACCGGGGAGCTGTTTTTT. Its protein product is CASSILPPGTAANTGELFF. The variable domain in full, completed from reference TRBV28 and TRBJ2-2, reads DVKVTQSSRYLVKRTGEKVFLECVQDMDHENMFWYRQDPGLGLRLIYFSYDVKMKEKGDIPEGYSVSREKKERFSLILESASTNQTSMYLCASSILPPGTAANTGELFFGEGSRLTVL.

The chain has TRBV7-2 and TRBJ2-5; perhaps D is TRBD1 or TRBD2 (5 bases each). Per germline, CDR1 SGHTA and CDR2 FQGNSA. Trimming pared 2 bases from V and 3 bases from J, leaving 19 bases between. The CDR3 is 17 amino acids. CDR3 sequence: CASSLRDGPIAKETQYF. CDR3 nucleotides: TGTGCCAGCAGCTTAAGGGACGGACCGATAGCTAAAGAGACCCAGTACTTC.

The chain joins TRBV12-3 or TRBV12-4 to TRBJ2-7; perhaps D is TRBD1 or TRBD2 (5 bases each). The CDR3 has 13 residues. V shed 3 bases and J shed 2 bases, with 8 bases lying between them. CDR3 DNA sequence: TGTGCCAGCAGTTTGGGGGTGGCCTACGAGCAGTACTTC. Protein product: CASSLGVAYEQYF.

The count of this clone is one. The chain joins TRBV4-1 to TRBJ2-1; 10 bases agree with TRBD2. Trimming took 0 bases from V and 1 from J; bases not matched to a gene: 9. The CDR3 loop spans 19 amino acids. CDR1 and CDR2 (germline): MGHRA, YSYEKL. The CDR3 sequence: CASSQDSGILAGSYNEQFF. The CDR3, as DNA: TGCGCCAGCAGCCAAGATTCAGGGATACTAGCGGGGTCCTACAATGAGCAGTTCTTC.

This clone was recorded only once. The chain uses TRBV10-3 and TRBJ1-5, with D possibly being TRBD1 (6 bases). Germline V CDR1 and CDR2: ENHRY, SYGVKD. Trimming cost V 2 bases and J 5 bases, with 10 bases left between them. The CDR3 is made up of 14 amino acids. CDR3 sequence: CAISEVPGDQPQHF. In DNA, the CDR3 is TGTGCCATCAGTGAGGTCCCAGGGGATCAGCCCCAGCATTTT.

The genes are TRBV24-1 and TRBJ2-5; maybe TRBD2 (5 bases). V was pared by 7 bases and J by 9 bases, with 20 bases between. Looked up from germline, CDR1 is KGHDR and CDR2 is SFDVKD. The length of the CDR3 is 14 residues. CDR3 in DNA: TGTGCCACCAGCGACACCCTAAATGGAGGTCCCCAGTACTTC. As protein: CATSDTLNGGPQYF.

This clone appeared a single time. The gene calls are TRBV5-4 and TRBJ1-1, with 8 bases aligning to TRBD1. The germline V gene has CDR1 SGHNT and CDR2 YYREEE (reference sequence). This CDR3 is 13 amino acids long. Unmatched junction bases numbered 8, after V lost 9 bases and J lost 4 bases. The CDR3 nucleotides read TGTGCCACCTCCTTGCAGGGGGCCACTGAAGCTTTCTTT. It specifies CATSLQGATEAFF.

The chain carries TRBV18 and TRBJ2-1; 11 bases are shared with TRBD1. Unmatched junction bases numbered 8, after V lost 4 bases and J lost 6 bases. The CDR3 runs to 16 residues. Germline V gene data show CDR1 as KGHSH and CDR2 as LQKENI. The CDR3 DNA reads TGTGCCAGCTCACAGGCTAAAGGACAGGGGGCCAATGAGCAGTTCTTC. It is translated as CASSQAKGQGANEQFF.

The V and J genes are TRBV7-2 and TRBJ1-2; 7 bases are a match to TRBD1. The trim removed 1 base at V and 5 bases at J, leaving 4 bases unmatched. Germline CDR1 is SGHTA and CDR2 is FQGNSA. The CDR3 runs 14 residues. The CDR3 here is CASSLGAGQYGYTF. Here the CDR3 DNA reads TGTGCCAGCAGCTTAGGGGCGGGACAGTATGGCTACACCTTC.

V is TRBV5-1 and J is TRBJ1-2; TRBD1 agrees at 8 bases. CDR1 is SGHRS, CDR2 YFSETQ, per germline. The CDR3 totals 14 residues. Trimming took 4 bases from V and 4 from J; bases not matched to a gene: 6. This chain's CDR3 is CASSPDRGSYGYTF. The CDR3 bases are TGCGCCAGCAGCCCTGACAGGGGATCCTATGGCTACACCTTC.

This rearrangement joins TRBV4-2 to TRBJ2-7; D is perhaps TRBD1 (5 bases). V was shortened by 1 base and J by 4 bases, with 11 bases between the two germline ends. CDR1 and CDR2 from the germline V gene are LGHNA and YNFKEQ. The CDR3 consists of 14 residues. The CDR3 reads CASSQVFQGYEQYF. The CDR3 nucleotides read TGTGCCAGCAGCCAAGTCTTTCAGGGATACGAGCAGTACTTC.

The table lists this clone with a count of one. V is TRBV21-1 and J is TRBJ2-1; the listed D gene, TRBD2, was not tested against the DNA. TRBV21-1 is labeled a pseudogene. This CDR3 comprises 16 residues. For the CDR3, the DNA is TGTGCCAGCAGCGCACGGGAGGGTCCCCTAGGCAATGAGCAGTTCTTC. This translates into CASSAREGPLGNEQFF.

This chain uses TRBV6-5 with TRBJ1-5; unclear D gene. From germline, CDR1 is MNHEY and CDR2 SVGAGI. CDR3 length: 14 amino acids. V was cut by 4 bases and J by 4 bases, with 11 bases left in between. CDR3 DNA: TGTGCCAGCAGTTTTCTACCCTATAATCAGCCCCAGCATTTT. Its protein product is CASSFLPYNQPQHF.

V and J are TRBV7-2 and TRBJ1-1; D possibly corresponds to TRBD1 (6 bases). The CDR3 sequence is 16 residues long. The germline CDR1 and CDR2 sequences are SGHTA and FQGNSA. Deletions cut 4 bases from V and 4 bases from J, with 19 bases between. CDR3 sequence (DNA): TGTGCCAGCAGCTCCTACGTTGGACAGACGAGCACTGAAGCTTTCTTT. Protein product: CASSSYVGQTSTEAFF.

This sequence joins TRBV13 and TRBJ2-6, with D hard to call. CDR1 PRHDT and CDR2 FYEKMQ come from the germline V gene (reference sequence). This CDR3 contains 16 residues. The ends were cut back, 2 bases at V and 0 bases at J, with 8 bases in the middle. DNA for the CDR3: TGTGCCAGCAGCTTACGACGCGACTCTGGGGCCAACGTCCTGACTTTC. The encoded protein is CASSLRRDSGANVLTF.

The V call is TRBV5-1, the J call TRBJ1-6, with D unresolved. Between the trimmed V and J ends, which lost 3 bases and 7 bases, there was a span of 11 bases. The CDR3 totals 14 residues. CDR1 is SGHRS and CDR2 is YFSETQ in the germline V gene. CDR3 bases: TGCGCCAGCAGCTCCAGCCAGACAAATTCACCCCTCCACTTT. Translating it yields CASSSSQTNSPLHF.